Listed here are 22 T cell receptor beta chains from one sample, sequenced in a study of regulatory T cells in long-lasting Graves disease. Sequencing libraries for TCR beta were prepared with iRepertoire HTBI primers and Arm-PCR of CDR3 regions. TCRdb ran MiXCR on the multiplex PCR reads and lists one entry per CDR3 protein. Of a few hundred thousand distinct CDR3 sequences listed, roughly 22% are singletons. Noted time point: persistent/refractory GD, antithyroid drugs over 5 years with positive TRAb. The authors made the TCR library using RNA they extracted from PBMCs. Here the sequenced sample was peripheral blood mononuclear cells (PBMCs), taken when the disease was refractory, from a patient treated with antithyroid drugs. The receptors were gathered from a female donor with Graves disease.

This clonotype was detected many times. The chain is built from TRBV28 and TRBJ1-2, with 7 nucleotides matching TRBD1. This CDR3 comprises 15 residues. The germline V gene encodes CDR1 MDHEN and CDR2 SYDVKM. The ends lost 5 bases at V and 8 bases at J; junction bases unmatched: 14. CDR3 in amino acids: CASSLKLDRVQGYTF. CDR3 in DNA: TGTGCCAGCAGTCTTAAACTAGACAGGGTACAAGGCTACACCTTC.

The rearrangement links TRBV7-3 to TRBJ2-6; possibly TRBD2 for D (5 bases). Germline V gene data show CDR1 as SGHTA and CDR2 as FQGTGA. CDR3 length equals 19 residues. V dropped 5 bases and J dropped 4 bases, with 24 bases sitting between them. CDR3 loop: CASSASGGELGTGANVLTF. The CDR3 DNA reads TGTGCCAGCAGCGCCAGCGGAGGCGAGCTTGGCACCGGGGCCAACGTCCTGACTTTC.

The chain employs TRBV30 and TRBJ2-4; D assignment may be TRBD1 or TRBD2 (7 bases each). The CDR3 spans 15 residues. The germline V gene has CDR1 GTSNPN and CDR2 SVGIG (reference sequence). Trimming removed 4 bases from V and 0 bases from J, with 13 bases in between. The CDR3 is CAWTAGQLAKNIQYF. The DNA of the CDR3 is TGTGCCTGGACAGCGGGACAGCTAGCCAAAAACATTCAGTACTTC.

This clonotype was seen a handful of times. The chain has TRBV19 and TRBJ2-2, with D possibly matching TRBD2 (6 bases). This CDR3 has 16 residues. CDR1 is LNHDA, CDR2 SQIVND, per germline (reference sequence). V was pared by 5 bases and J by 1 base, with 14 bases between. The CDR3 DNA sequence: TGTGCCAGTAGTCGGGGGTGGGGACTGAACACCGGGGAGCTGTTTTTT. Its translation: CASSRGWGLNTGELFF.

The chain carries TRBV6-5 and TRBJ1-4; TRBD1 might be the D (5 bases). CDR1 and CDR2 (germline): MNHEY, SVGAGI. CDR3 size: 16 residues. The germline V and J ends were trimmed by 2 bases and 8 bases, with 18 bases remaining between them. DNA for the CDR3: TGTGCCAGCAGTTACCTAGGGTCAGGGATCGTGGAAAAACTGTTTTTT. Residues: CASSYLGSGIVEKLFF.

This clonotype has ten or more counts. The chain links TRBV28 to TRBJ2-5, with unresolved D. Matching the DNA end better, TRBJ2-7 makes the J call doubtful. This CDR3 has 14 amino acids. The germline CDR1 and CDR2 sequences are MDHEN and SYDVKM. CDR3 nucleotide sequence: TGTGCCAGCAGTTCACTGGCCGGAACCTACGAGCAGTACTTC. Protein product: CASSSLAGTYEQYF.

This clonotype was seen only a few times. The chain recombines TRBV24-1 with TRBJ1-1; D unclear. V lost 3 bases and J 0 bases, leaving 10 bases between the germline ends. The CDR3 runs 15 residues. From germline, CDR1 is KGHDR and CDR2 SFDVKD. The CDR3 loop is CATSDIPGLNTEAFF. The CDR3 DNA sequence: TGTGCCACCAGTGATATTCCCGGATTGAACACTGAAGCTTTCTTT.

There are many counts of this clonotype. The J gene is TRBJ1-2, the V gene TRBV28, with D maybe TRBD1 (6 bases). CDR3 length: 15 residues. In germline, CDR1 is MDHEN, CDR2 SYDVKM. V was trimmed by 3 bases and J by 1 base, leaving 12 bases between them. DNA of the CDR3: TGTGCCAGCAGTTTCTACAGGGAGGTTAACTATGGCTACACCTTC. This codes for CASSFYREVNYGYTF.

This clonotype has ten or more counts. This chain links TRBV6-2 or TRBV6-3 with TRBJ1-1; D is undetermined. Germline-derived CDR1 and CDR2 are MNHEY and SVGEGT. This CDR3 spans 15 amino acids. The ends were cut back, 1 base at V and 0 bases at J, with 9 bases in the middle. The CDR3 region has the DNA TGTGCCAGCAGTTACTTGGACGGGATGAACACTGAAGCTTTCTTT. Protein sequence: CASSYLDGMNTEAFF.

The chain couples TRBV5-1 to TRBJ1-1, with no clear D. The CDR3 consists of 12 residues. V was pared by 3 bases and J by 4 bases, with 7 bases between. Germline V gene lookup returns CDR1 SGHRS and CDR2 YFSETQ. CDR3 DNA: TGCGCCAGCAGCTCGGTCCCCACTGAAGCTTTCTTT. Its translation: CASSSVPTEAFF.

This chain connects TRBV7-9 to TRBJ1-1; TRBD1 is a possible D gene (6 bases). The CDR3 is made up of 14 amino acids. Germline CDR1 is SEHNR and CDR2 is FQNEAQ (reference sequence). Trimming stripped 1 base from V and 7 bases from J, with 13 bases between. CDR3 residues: CASSLVSGVGEAFF. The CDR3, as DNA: TGTGCCAGCAGCTTAGTATCAGGGGTCGGTGAAGCTTTCTTT.

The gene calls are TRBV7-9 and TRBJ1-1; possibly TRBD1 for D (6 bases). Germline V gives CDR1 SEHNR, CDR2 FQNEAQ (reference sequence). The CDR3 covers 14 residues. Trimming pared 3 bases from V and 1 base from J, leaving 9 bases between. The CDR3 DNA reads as TGTGCCAGCAGCTTGGGACATTGGAACACTGAAGCTTTCTTT. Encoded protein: CASSLGHWNTEAFF.

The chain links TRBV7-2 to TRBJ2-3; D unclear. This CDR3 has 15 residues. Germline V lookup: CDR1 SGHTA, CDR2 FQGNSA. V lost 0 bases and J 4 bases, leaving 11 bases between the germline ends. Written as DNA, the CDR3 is TGTGCCAGCAGCTTAGCCTTTACACGGCCAGATACGCAGTATTTT. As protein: CASSLAFTRPDTQYF.

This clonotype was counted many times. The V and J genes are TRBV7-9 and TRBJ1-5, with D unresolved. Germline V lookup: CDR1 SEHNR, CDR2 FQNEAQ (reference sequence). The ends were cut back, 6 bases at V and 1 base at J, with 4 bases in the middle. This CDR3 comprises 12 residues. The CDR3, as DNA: TGTGCCAGCAGTACAAGCAATCAGCCCCAGCATTTT. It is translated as CASSTSNQPQHF.

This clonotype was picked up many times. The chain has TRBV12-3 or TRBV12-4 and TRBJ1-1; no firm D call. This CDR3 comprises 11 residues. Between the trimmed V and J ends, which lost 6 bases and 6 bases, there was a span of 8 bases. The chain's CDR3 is CASSLLSEAFF. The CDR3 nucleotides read TGTGCCAGCAGCTTACTGTCTGAAGCTTTCTTT.

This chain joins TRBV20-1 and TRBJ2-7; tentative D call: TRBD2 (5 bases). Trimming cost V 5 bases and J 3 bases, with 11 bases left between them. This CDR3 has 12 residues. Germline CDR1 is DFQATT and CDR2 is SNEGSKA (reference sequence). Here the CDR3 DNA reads TGCAGTGCTCAGCGGCTTATCTACGAGCAGTACTTC. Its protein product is CSAQRLIYEQYF.

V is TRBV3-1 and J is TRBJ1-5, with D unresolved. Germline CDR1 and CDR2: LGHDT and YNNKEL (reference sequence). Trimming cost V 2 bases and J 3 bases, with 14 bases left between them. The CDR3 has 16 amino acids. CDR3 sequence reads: CASSQNPYSNNQPQHF. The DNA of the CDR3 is TGTGCCAGCAGCCAAAACCCATACAGTAACAATCAGCCCCAGCATTTT.

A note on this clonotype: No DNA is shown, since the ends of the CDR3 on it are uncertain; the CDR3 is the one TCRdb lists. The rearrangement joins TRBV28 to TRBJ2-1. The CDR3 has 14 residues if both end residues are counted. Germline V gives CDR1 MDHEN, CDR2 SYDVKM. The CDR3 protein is CASSSSGPYNEQFF.

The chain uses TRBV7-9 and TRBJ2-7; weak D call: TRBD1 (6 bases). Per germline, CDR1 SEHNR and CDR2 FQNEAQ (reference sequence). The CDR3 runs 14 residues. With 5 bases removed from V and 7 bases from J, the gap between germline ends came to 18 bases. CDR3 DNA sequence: TGTGCCAGCAGCGGCACAGGGACGGGGTTGGAGCAGTACTTC. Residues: CASSGTGTGLEQYF.

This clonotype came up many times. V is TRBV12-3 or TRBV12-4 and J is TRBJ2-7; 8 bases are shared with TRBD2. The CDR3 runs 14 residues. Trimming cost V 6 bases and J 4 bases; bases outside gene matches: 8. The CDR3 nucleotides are TGTGCCAGCAGCCCCCCGCGCGGGAGGTACGAGCAGTACTTC. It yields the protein CASSPPRGRYEQYF.

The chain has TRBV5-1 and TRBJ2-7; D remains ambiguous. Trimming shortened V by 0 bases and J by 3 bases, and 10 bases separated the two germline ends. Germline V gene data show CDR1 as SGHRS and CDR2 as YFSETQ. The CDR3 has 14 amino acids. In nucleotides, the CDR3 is TGCGCCAGCAGCTTGGGACAAGGATACTACGAGCAGTACTTC. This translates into CASSLGQGYYEQYF.

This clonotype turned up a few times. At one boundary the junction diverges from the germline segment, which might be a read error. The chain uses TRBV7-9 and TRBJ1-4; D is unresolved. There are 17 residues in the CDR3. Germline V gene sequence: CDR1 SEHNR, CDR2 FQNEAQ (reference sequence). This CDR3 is CANSLAYGLSTNEKLFF. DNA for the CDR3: TGTGCCAACAGCTTAGCGTACGGGTTATCAACTAATGAAAAACTGTTTTTT.